A selection of T cell receptor beta chains follows, all from one sample in a study of post-analysis software for immune sequencing data. In TCRdb, the PCR reads were re-called with MiXCR into one record per CDR3 protein. In the table there are 380,000 or so distinct CDR3 sequences, roughly 36% of which are singletons. The sample taken for sequencing was blood. These receptors originate from a girl aged 5 to 17 with multiple sclerosis. CDR3s include the opening cysteine and the closing phenylalanine or tryptophan. A D gene is named only where the DNA matches it firmly. Clone sizes are given selectively: once, few, many, or a class where the clone is expanded.

J gene	V gene	D gene	clone size	CDR3 protein	CDR3 DNA
TRBJ2-7	TRBV7-2	.	many	CASSLGLASSYEQYF	TGTGCCAGCAGCTTGGGGCTAGCGAGCTCCTACGAGCAGTACTTC
TRBJ1-5	TRBV20-1	.	.	CSARDQGYGNQPQHF	TGCAGTGCTAGAGATCAGGGATATGGCAATCAGCCCCAGCATTTT
TRBJ1-5	TRBV5-1	.	.	CASSLSGEGNQPQHF	TGCGCCAGCAGCTTGTCCGGGGAAGGCAATCAGCCCCAGCATTTT
TRBJ2-2	TRBV7-9	TRBD1	.	CASSLIGQEANTGELFF	TGTGCCAGCAGCTTAATAGGACAGGAAGCGAACACCGGGGAGCTGTTTTTT
TRBJ2-7	TRBV29-1	.	.	CSVEVLGHPNYEQYF	TGCAGCGTTGAGGTTCTGGGACACCCAAACTACGAGCAGTACTTC
TRBJ2-1	TRBV12-3/TRBV12-4	TRBD2	.	CASSPIGGAVNEQFF	TGTGCCAGCAGTCCTATCGGGGGGGCGGTTAATGAGCAGTTCTTC
TRBJ2-1	TRBV3-1	TRBD2	.	CASSHGLAGGDNEQFF	TGTGCCAGCAGCCACGGACTAGCGGGGGGAGACAATGAGCAGTTCTTC
TRBJ1-6	TRBV7-2	.	many	CASSLAGALVDSPLHF	TGTGCCAGCAGCTTAGCGGGAGCACTAGTGGATTCACCCCTCCACTTT
TRBJ2-1	TRBV7-2	.	.	CASRLRDSPNNEQFF	TGTGCCAGCAGACTACGGGACTCTCCTAACAATGAGCAGTTCTTC
TRBJ2-7	TRBV2	TRBD1	few	CASTQDSGTGADEQYF	TGTGCCAGCACTCAAGATTCCGGGACAGGGGCGGACGAGCAGTACTTC
TRBJ1-1	TRBV10-3	.	once	CAISEPPGTEAFF	TGTGCCATCAGTGAACCCCCGGGCACTGAAGCTTTCTTT
TRBJ2-1	TRBV5-5	.	.	CASSSYRSSPYEQFF	TGTGCCAGCAGCTCCTACCGGTCCTCCCCCTATGAGCAGTTCTTC
TRBJ1-5	TRBV7-9	.	.	CASSAELGNQPQHF	TGTGCCAGCAGCGCCGAACTGGGCAATCAGCCCCAGCATTTT